The entry below gives a single T cell receptor beta chain sequence along with its context. This entry belongs to a study of blood T cell repertoires in COVID-19. The authors' processing: From reference gene primer amplification, estimates of nucleated cell counts were derived. The assay was immunoSEQ multiplex PCR, and TCRdb's table has in-frame clones only and misses some. The DNA gave D and trimming, while V, J and clone size come from that table. The data show approximately 200,000 clones, around 87% seen once. Germline V lookup: CDR1 SGHTA, CDR2 FQGNSA. The CDR3 spans 15 residues. Between the trimmed V and J ends, which lost 6 bases and 2 bases, there was a span of 17 bases.

The sample consisted of peripheral blood. This receptor was identified in a woman between 25 and 40 years old with active or convalescent COVID-19. The V gene is TRBV7-2, the J gene TRBJ2-7; a possible D gene is TRBD2 (5 bases). In DNA, the CDR3 is TGTGCCAGCAGTTATGTAGGACTTCCCACCTACGAGCAGTACTTC. Its translation is CASSYVGLPTYEQYF.